This is a list of T cell receptor beta chains from one sample in a study of PD-L1 blockade in urothelial cancer. Using immunoSEQ multiplex PCR, the repertoire was profiled, and TCRdb retains in-frame clones only, with some absent. This sample has about 120,000 clones, with roughly 90% found just once. The source was PBMCs, collected around atezolizumab (anti-PD-L1) treatment. Receptor source: a man aged 55 to 69 with urothelial cancer. The CDR3 runs from the conserved cysteine through the conserved F or W. A D gene is named only where the DNA matches it firmly. The size field is filled for only some rows; it gives once, few, many or a size class.

V gene: TRBV7-2; D gene: TRBD2; clone size: few; J gene: TRBJ2-1; CDR3 DNA: TGTGCCAGCAGCTTAGCTAGCGGGAGCTCCTACAATGAGCAGTTCTTC; CDR3 protein: CASSLASGSSYNEQFF
V gene: TRBV27; D gene: TRBD2; clone size: .; J gene: TRBJ2-5; CDR3 DNA: TGTGCCAGCAGTTCCGGGGGGACTAGCGGGGGGGCTGGGACCCAGTACTTC; CDR3 protein: CASSSGGTSGGAGTQYF
V gene: TRBV5-1; D gene: .; clone size: .; J gene: TRBJ1-4; CDR3 DNA: TGCGCCAGCAGCTGGGTAACGGGGGACGAGGAAAAACTGTTTTTT; CDR3 protein: CASSWVTGDEEKLFF
V gene: TRBV7-9; D gene: .; clone size: .; J gene: TRBJ2-1; CDR3 DNA: TGTGCCAGCAGCTTGGAGGGGGCCCCTAACAATGAGCAGTTCTTC; CDR3 protein: CASSLEGAPNNEQFF
V gene: TRBV20-1; D gene: .; clone size: .; J gene: TRBJ2-1; CDR3 DNA: TGCAGTGCTAGCGCTATCGATGAGCAGTTCTTC; CDR3 protein: CSASAIDEQFF
V gene: TRBV6-5; D gene: TRBD2; clone size: .; J gene: TRBJ2-7; CDR3 DNA: TGTGCCAGCAGTCCCGGGGAGGGGACCTACGAGCAGTACTTC; CDR3 protein: CASSPGEGTYEQYF
V gene: TRBV7-6; D gene: .; clone size: .; J gene: TRBJ2-1; CDR3 DNA: TGTGCCAGCAGCCGGGGGAGTTCCTACAATGAGCAGTTCTTC; CDR3 protein: CASSRGSSYNEQFF
V gene: TRBV29-1; D gene: TRBD1; clone size: .; J gene: TRBJ2-1; CDR3 DNA: TGCAGCGCTTCCCAGGGGGTTTGGTTCTTC; CDR3 protein: CSASQGVWFF
V gene: TRBV28; D gene: .; clone size: .; J gene: TRBJ2-5; CDR3 DNA: TGTGCCAGCAGTTTAATACAGGGAAACCAAGAGACCCAGTACTTC; CDR3 protein: CASSLIQGNQETQYF
V gene: TRBV7-6; D gene: TRBD1; clone size: .; J gene: TRBJ1-1; CDR3 DNA: TGTGCCAGCAGCTCTCAGGGGGACACTGAAGCTTTCTTT; CDR3 protein: CASSSQGDTEAFF
V gene: TRBV14; D gene: TRBD1; clone size: once; J gene: TRBJ1-1; CDR3 DNA: TGTGCCAGCAGCCTAAGAGCCGGGACAGGGTTTGAAGCTTTCTTT; CDR3 protein: CASSLRAGTGFEAFF
V gene: TRBV2; D gene: .; clone size: many; J gene: TRBJ1-2; CDR3 DNA: TGTGCCAGCAGCCATCGGGGTTCGGGCTACACCTTC; CDR3 protein: CASSHRGSGYTF
V gene: TRBV28; D gene: .; clone size: .; J gene: TRBJ1-1; CDR3 DNA: TGTGCCAGCAAGGCGGGGGGCGCCGGGAACACTGAAGCTTTCTTT; CDR3 protein: CASKAGGAGNTEAFF
V gene: TRBV27; D gene: TRBD1; clone size: .; J gene: TRBJ1-2; CDR3 DNA: TGTGCCAGCAGTTATACAGGGGGCACCTTC; CDR3 protein: CASSYTGGTF
V gene: TRBV9; D gene: .; clone size: .; J gene: TRBJ1-2; CDR3 DNA: TGTGCCAGCAGTGGACAGTGGGTCATCGAAAGTGGCTACACCTTC; CDR3 protein: CASSGQWVIESGYTF